Included here is one T cell receptor beta chain sequence, with context. CDR1 and CDR2 (germline): KGHSH, LQKENI. V was pared by 2 bases and J by 4 bases, with 15 bases between. The CDR3 covers 16 residues. Participants spanned ages about 18 to 100 years and resided in fewer than 30 US areas. Participants' reported clinical history set cohort assignment. This sample was taken from a study of blood T cell repertoires in COVID-19. Original processing notes: Cell counts per sample came from amplifying reference gene primers. Only in-frame clones appear in the TCRdb table, and some are missing; sequencing was by immunoSEQ multiplex PCR. Clonal size and the V and J genes are those of that table, whereas D and trimming came from the DNA. Here the sample spans some 250,000 clones, approximately 91% being singletons.

The sequence came from a middle-aged woman with acute COVID-19. This sequence joins TRBV18 and TRBJ1-5, with D possibly TRBD1 on 5 matching bases. The sample taken for sequencing was PBMCs or T cells enriched from blood (not recorded which). CDR3 sequence reads: CASSPTPTVLNQPQHF. The DNA of the CDR3 is TGTGCCAGCTCACCAACCCCGACAGTATTAAATCAGCCCCAGCATTTT. Using reference TRBV18 and TRBJ1-5 for the parts outside the CDR3, the full variable domain is NAGVMQNPRHLVRRRGQEARLRCSPMKGHSHVYWYRQLPEEGLKFMVYLQKENIIDESGMPKERFSAEFPKEGPSILRIQQVVRGDSAAYFCASSPTPTVLNQPQHFGDGTRLSIL.